These T cell receptor delta chains were read from a single sample in a study of gamma-delta T cells after stem cell transplantation. TCRdb fed the RT-PCR reads into CATT to redo clone calling. The data contain about 10,000 delta-chain clones, approximately 40% of them singletons. Input material: gamma-delta T cells. The receptor source for this set is a human donor. It is not recorded whose cells these are; they may come from a transplant donor. Both conserved end residues are part of each CDR3. Each record gives: D gene, V gene, J gene, clone size, CDR3 protein, CDR3 DNA. D genes are given only for firm matches. Clone sizes are given selectively: once, few, many, or a class where the clone is expanded.

>TRDD3|TRDV1|TRDJ1|-
CALGGPSILMGDTRDKLIF
TGTGCTCTTGGGGGACCTTCAATCCTAATGGGGGATACGCGCGATAAACTCATCTTT
>TRDD3|TRDV1|TRDJ1|-
CALGVARGGTYWGIPYRMYTDKLIF
TGTGCTCTTGGGGTCGCCAGGGGGGGTACGTACTGGGGGATACCCTATCGGATGTACACCGATAAACTCATCTTT
>-|TRDV1|TRDJ1|-
CALGEQPPYCGIRKLIF
TGTGCTCTTGGGGAACAACCCCCGTACTGTGGGATTCGGAAACTCATCTTT
>TRDD3|TRDV1|TRDJ1|-
CALGFPELPHRYWGTLYTDKLIF
TGTGCTCTTGGGTTTCCCGAACTTCCCCACAGGTACTGGGGGACCCTGTACACCGATAAACTCATCTTT
>-|TRDV1|TRDJ2|-
CALGDDLRNYWVRRTFQLFF
TGTGCTCTTGGGGACGATCTCCGGAATTACTGGGTCCGTAGAACGTTCCAACTCTTCTTT
>TRDD3|TRDV3|TRDJ1|medium-sized
CACIGSYEPYWGIRAYTDKLIF
TGTGCCTGTATTGGATCCTACGAACCGTACTGGGGGATACGCGCTTACACCGATAAACTCATCTTT
>TRDD3|TRAV29/DV5|TRDJ3|-
CAASAFWGIPWDTRQMFF
TGTGCAGCAAGCGCGTTCTGGGGGATACCCTGGGACACCCGACAGATGTTTTTC
>TRDD3|TRDV2|TRDJ1|-
CACDTVPYGGYSLHTDTLIF
TGTGCCTGTGACACCGTTCCGTATGGGGGATACTCCCTCCACACCGATACACTCATCTTT
>TRDD3|TRDV3|TRDJ2|once
CASSPWGIPLTAQLFF
TGTGCCTCCTCTCCCTGGGGGATCCCTTTGACAGCACAACTCTTCTTT
>TRDD2|TRDV1|TRDJ1|-
CALGERSVFLPYTDKLIF
TGTGCTCTTGGGGAACGCTCCGTTTTCCTACCCTACACCGATAAACTCATCTTT
>TRDD3|TRDV2|TRDJ1|medium-sized
CACDNGEWGDDTDKLIF
TGTGCCTGTGACAATGGTGAGTGGGGGGATGACACCGATAAACTCATCTTT
>TRDD3|TRDV1|TRDJ1|-
CALGEGGPPLVIWGSKYTDKLIF
TGTGCTCTTGGGGAAGGCGGGCCTCCCTTAGTGATCTGGGGGTCCAAGTACACCGATAAACTCATCTTT
>TRDD3|TRDV1|TRDJ2|-
CALGGPRFPRYWGGYLTAQLFF
TGTGCTCTTGGGGGACCTCGCTTCCCGCGTTACTGGGGAGGTTATTTGACAGCACAACTCTTCTTT
>TRDD3|TRDV1|TRDJ1|-
CALGERSPSGTGGYGYTDKLIF
TGTGCTCTTGGGGAACGAAGTCCTAGTGGGACTGGGGGATACGGGTACACCGATAAACTCATCTTT
>TRDD3|TRDV2|TRDJ3|-
CACDTLYWGIRCAISWATRQMFF
TGTGCCTGTGACACCCTCTACTGGGGGATACGCTGCGCCATCTCCTGGGCCACCCGACAGATGTTTTTC
>TRDD3|TRDV1|TRDJ1|few
CALGEPPFRRSVLGDHKLIF
TGTGCTCTTGGGGAACCCCCCTTTAGGAGGTCAGTACTGGGGGATCATAAACTCATCTTT